This is a list of T cell receptor beta chains from one sample in a study of blood T cell repertoires in COVID-19. Generated by immunoSEQ multiplex PCR, the TCRdb table keeps only in-frame clones and is missing some. The data contain almost 350,000 clones, more than 70% of them seen just once; the ten biggest clones take up 0.85% to 1.3%. Sequenced sample: PBMCs or T cells enriched from blood (not recorded which). The source of these receptors is a woman in her 30s who had been exposed to COVID-19. CDR3s include the opening cysteine and the closing phenylalanine or tryptophan. A D gene is named only where the DNA matches it firmly. Some rows mark clone size as missing; the rest say once, few, many or name a class of expanded clone.

TRBJ2-2 . . TRBV5-1 TGCGCCAGCAGCTTGGATGCAGGGCCCGGGGAGCTGTTTTTT CASSLDAGPGELFF
TRBJ1-6 TRBD1 . TRBV6-2/TRBV6-3 TGTGCCAGCAGACCTGGACAGGGAACTTCACCCCTCCACTTT CASRPGQGTSPLHF
TRBJ2-7 . . TRBV6-2/TRBV6-3 TGTGCCAGCAGCCCTTTAAGTGGGAGATCGTCCTACGAGCAGTACTTC CASSPLSGRSSYEQYF
TRBJ1-1 . . TRBV6-5 TGTGCCAGCAGTTCAGGGCAGTTAAACACTGAAGCTTTCTTT CASSSGQLNTEAFF
TRBJ2-2 TRBD2 . TRBV18 TGTGCCAGCTCACGGACTAGCGGGCGGGACACCGGGGAGCTGTTTTTT CASSRTSGRDTGELFF
TRBJ2-3 TRBD1 . TRBV30 TGTGCCTGGACCGGGATCAGGGACAGGAGCACAGATACGCAGTATTTT CAWTGIRDRSTDTQYF
TRBJ2-2 . . TRBV6-5 TGTGCCGCCAAACAGGGCGACACCGGGGAGCTGTTTTTT CAAKQGDTGELFF
TRBJ2-1 . . TRBV5-1 TGCGCCAGCAGCTTGGGGTTGGGCGGGGCCCTTAGCTCCTACAATGAGCAGTTCTTC CASSLGLGGALSSYNEQFF
TRBJ2-7 TRBD1 . TRBV30 TGTGCCTGGAGTATAGGGACAGGGCTCTACGAGCAGTACTTC CAWSIGTGLYEQYF
TRBJ1-4 . few TRBV5-8 TGTGCCAGCAGCTTGGTCGGAACTAATGAAAAACTGTTTTTT CASSLVGTNEKLFF
TRBJ2-5 TRBD2 . TRBV5-6 TGTGCCAGCAGCTTGGAGGAACTAGCGGGCCGCCAAGAGACCCAGTACTTC CASSLEELAGRQETQYF
TRBJ2-7 . . TRBV11-3 TGTGCCAGCAGCCCCGTAACATGTACCTACGAGCAGTACTTC CASSPVTCTYEQYF
TRBJ1-2 . . TRBV27 TGTGCCAGCAGTGCTGACACGTTCTATGGCTACACCTTC CASSADTFYGYTF
TRBJ1-5 . . TRBV19 TGTGCCAGTAGTGTTCGTCTTCAGCCCCAGCATTTT CASSVRLQPQHF
TRBJ2-2 . once TRBV12-3/TRBV12-4 TGTGCCAGCGACAGACCGGACACCGGGGAGCTGTTTTTT CASDRPDTGELFF
TRBJ2-1 TRBD1 . TRBV28 TGTGCCAGCAGTTCCCGGGACAGACTATACAATGAGCAGTTCTTC CASSSRDRLYNEQFF
TRBJ1-1 . . TRBV2 TGTGCCAGCAGGCTAGCCAGCACTGAAGCTTTCTTT CASRLASTEAFF
TRBJ2-3 . . TRBV19 TGTGCCAGTAGTACCGGGGAGGCAGATACGCAGTATTTT CASSTGEADTQYF
TRBJ2-2 . . TRBV29-1 TGCAGCGTTACTCGTCGAAGCACCGGGGAGCTGTTTTTT CSVTRRSTGELFF
TRBJ1-4 TRBD1 . TRBV19 TGTGCCAGTAGTCCCCTTGACAGGGGGCTTAATGAAAAACTGTTTTTT CASSPLDRGLNEKLFF
TRBJ2-2 TRBD1 . TRBV28 TGTGCCAGCACCCGGGACAGTAACACCGGGGAGCTGTTTTTT CASTRDSNTGELFF
TRBJ2-2 TRBD1 . TRBV19 TGTGCCAGTAGGCGTCCGGGACAGGGCAACACCGGGGAGCTGTTTTTT CASRRPGQGNTGELFF
TRBJ2-5 TRBD2 . TRBV30 TGTGCCTGGGGTCCCGGGACTAGCACCTCAGGGACCCAGTACTTC CAWGPGTSTSGTQYF
TRBJ1-2 . . TRBV20-1 TGCAGTGCTAGAGTCTTTGGCTACACCTTC CSARVFGYTF
TRBJ2-7 . . TRBV28 TGTGCCAGCAGTCCCCCCGGGAGCTCCTACGAGCAGTACTTC CASSPPGSSYEQYF
TRBJ1-1 TRBD1 . TRBV6-5 TGTGCCAGCCGCCAGGGGGATAATGAAGCTTTCTTT CASRQGDNEAFF
TRBJ2-2 TRBD2 few TRBV24-1 TGTGCCACCAGTGATTTAACGCTAGCGGGGACTTCGAACACCGGGGAGCTGTTTTTT CATSDLTLAGTSNTGELFF
TRBJ2-5 . . TRBV5-1 TGCGCCAGCGGCCTGGAGCGGACCCAGTACTTC CASGLERTQYF
TRBJ1-3 . . TRBV30 TGTGCCTGGAGGGCACCGGGTATCTCTGGAAACACCATATATTTT CAWRAPGISGNTIYF
TRBJ1-5 . . TRBV6-4 TGTGCCAGCAGTGCCACCCCCGAGGGCAATCAGCCCCAGCATTTT CASSATPEGNQPQHF
TRBJ1-1 TRBD1 . TRBV7-3 TGTGCCAGCAGATTACAGGGGGACACTGAAGCTTTCTTT CASRLQGDTEAFF
TRBJ2-3 TRBD2 . TRBV19 TGTGCCACAAGACTAGCGGGACCAGATACGCAGTATTTT CATRLAGPDTQYF